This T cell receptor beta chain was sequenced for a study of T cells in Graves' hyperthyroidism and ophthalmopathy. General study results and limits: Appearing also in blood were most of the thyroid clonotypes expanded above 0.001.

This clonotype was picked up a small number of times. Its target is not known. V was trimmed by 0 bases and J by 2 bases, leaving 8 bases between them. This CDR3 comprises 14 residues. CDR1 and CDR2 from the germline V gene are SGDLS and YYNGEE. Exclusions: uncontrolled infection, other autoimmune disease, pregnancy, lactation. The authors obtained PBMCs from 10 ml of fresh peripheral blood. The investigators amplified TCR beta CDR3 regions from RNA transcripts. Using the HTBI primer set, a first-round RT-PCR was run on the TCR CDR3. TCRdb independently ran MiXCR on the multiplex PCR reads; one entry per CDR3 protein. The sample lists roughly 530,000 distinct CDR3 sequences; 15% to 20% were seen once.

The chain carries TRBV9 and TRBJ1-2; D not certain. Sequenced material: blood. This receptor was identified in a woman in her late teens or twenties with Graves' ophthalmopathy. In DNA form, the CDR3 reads TGTGCCAGCAGCGTAGTCGACGGAAACTATGGCTACACCTTC. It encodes CASSVVDGNYGYTF.